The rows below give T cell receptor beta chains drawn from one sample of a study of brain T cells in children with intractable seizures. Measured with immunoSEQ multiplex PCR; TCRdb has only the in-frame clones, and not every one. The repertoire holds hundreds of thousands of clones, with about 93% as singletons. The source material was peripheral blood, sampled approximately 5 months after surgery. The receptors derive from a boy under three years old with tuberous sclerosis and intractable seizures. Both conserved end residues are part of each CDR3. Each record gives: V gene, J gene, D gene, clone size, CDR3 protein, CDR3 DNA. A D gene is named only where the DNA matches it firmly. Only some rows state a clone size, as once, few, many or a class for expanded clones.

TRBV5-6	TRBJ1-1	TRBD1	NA	CASSSDRPTEAFF	TGTGCCAGCAGCTCGGACAGGCCCACTGAAGCTTTCTTT
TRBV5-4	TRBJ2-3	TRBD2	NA	CASSSLAGGLDTQYF	TGTGCCAGCAGCTCTTTGGCGGGAGGCTTAGATACGCAGTATTTT
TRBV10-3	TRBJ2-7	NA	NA	CAISDEQGSYEQYF	TGTGCCATCAGTGACGAACAGGGTTCCTACGAGCAGTACTTC
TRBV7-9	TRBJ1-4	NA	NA	CASSSYRDGDEKLFF	TGTGCCAGCAGCTCATACAGGGATGGCGATGAAAAACTGTTTTTT
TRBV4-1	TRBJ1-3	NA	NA	CASSPLGWGRNTIYF	TGCGCCAGCAGCCCTCTTGGGTGGGGAAGAAACACCATATATTTT
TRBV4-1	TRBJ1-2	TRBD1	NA	CASSQYGGGGLGSYTF	TGCGCCAGCAGCCAATACGGAGGGGGCGGCCTAGGAAGCTACACCTTC
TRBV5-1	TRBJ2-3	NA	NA	CASSLTADTQYF	TGCGCCAGCAGCTTAACGGCAGATACGCAGTATTTT
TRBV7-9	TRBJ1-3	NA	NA	CASTPSSGNTIYF	TGTGCCAGCACCCCAAGCTCTGGAAACACCATATATTTT
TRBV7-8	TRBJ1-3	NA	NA	CASSLRDVSSGNTIYF	TGTGCCAGCAGCTTACGGGACGTAAGCTCTGGAAACACCATATATTTT
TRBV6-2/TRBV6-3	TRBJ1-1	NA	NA	CASSPLGSYTEAFF	TGTGCCAGCAGCCCCCTCGGCAGCTACACTGAAGCTTTCTTT
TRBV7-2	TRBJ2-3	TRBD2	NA	CASSLSVFSGDSTDTQYF	TGTGCCAGCAGCTTATCCGTGTTTAGCGGGGACAGCACAGATACGCAGTATTTT
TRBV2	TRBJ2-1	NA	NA	CASSEASRGRGGQFF	TGTGCCAGCAGTGAAGCGAGTCGCGGCCGGGGAGGGCAGTTCTTC
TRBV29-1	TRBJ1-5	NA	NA	CSAGGGSDSNQPQHF	TGCAGCGCCGGGGGAGGGAGCGATAGCAATCAGCCCCAGCATTTT
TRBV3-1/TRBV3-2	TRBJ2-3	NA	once	CASSQVWTDTQYF	TGTGCCAGCAGCCAAGTCTGGACAGATACGCAGTATTTT
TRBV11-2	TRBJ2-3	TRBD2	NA	CASSSRLAGTSEDTQYF	TGTGCCAGCAGCTCCCGACTAGCGGGGACCTCAGAAGATACGCAGTATTTT
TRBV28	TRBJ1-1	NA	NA	CASINSRYTEAFF	TGTGCCAGCATAAACAGCCGCTACACTGAAGCTTTCTTT
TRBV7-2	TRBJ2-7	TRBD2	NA	CASSLGAPSGRSYEQYF	TGTGCCAGCAGCTTAGGAGCCCCAAGCGGGAGGTCCTACGAGCAGTACTTC
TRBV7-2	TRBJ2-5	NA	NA	CASSPPSRALGTQYF	TGTGCCAGCAGCCCACCGTCTAGGGCCCTGGGGACCCAGTACTTC
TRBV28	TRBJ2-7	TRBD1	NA	CASSTPRDRGPYF	TGTGCCAGCAGCACGCCGCGGGACAGGGGGCCGTACTTC
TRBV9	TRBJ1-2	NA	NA	CASSVADRPYGYTF	TGTGCCAGCAGCGTAGCCGACAGACCCTATGGCTACACCTTC
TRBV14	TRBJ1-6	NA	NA	CASSQGGRVYNSPLHF	TGTGCCAGCAGCCAAGGGGGCAGGGTTTATAATTCACCCCTCCACTTT
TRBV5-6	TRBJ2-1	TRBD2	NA	CASSFGGANEQFF	TGTGCCAGCAGCTTCGGGGGGGCTAATGAGCAGTTCTTC
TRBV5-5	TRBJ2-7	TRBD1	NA	CASSLRTGGINEQYF	TGTGCCAGCAGCTTGAGGACAGGGGGCATCAACGAGCAGTACTTC
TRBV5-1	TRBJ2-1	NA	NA	CASSLGAGTEQFF	TGCGCCAGCAGCTTGGGCGCGGGTACTGAGCAGTTCTTC
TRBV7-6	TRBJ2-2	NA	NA	CASSFLDTGELFF	TGTGCCAGCAGCTTTCTCGACACCGGGGAGCTGTTTTTT
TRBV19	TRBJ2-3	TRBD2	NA	CASSIGLAGGTDTQYF	TGTGCCAGTAGTATTGGGCTAGCGGGGGGCACAGATACGCAGTATTTT
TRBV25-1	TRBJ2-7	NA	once	CASSDWYEQYF	TGTGCCAGCAGTGATTGGTACGAGCAGTACTTC
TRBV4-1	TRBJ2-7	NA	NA	CASSHLSASSYEQYF	TGCGCCAGCAGCCACCTTAGCGCTTCTTCCTACGAGCAGTACTTC
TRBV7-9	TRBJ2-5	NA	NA	CASSPPDRRGETQYF	TGTGCCAGCAGCCCGCCGGACCGGAGGGGAGAGACCCAGTACTTC
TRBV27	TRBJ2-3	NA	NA	CASSLGLTVMDTQYF	TGTGCCAGCAGTTTGGGGCTGACAGTAATGGATACGCAGTATTTT
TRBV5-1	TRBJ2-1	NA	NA	CASSLGNEQFF	TGCGCCAGCAGCTTGGGCAATGAGCAGTTCTTC
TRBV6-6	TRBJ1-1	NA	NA	CASKGGNTEAFF	TGTGCCAGCAAGGGCGGCAACACTGAAGCTTTCTTT
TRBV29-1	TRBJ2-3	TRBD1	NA	CSARRDRDADTQYF	TGCAGCGCCAGGCGGGACAGGGATGCAGATACGCAGTATTTT
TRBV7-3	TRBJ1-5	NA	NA	CASSHQGSWGVQPQHF	TGTGCCAGCAGCCATCAAGGGAGCTGGGGCGTTCAGCCCCAGCATTTT
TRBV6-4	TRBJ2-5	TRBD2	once	CASSGLAGETQYF	TGTGCCAGCAGTGGACTAGCGGGGGAGACCCAGTACTTC
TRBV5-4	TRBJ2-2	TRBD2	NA	CASSLTSGNTGELFF	TGTGCCAGCAGCTTGACTAGCGGGAACACCGGGGAGCTGTTTTTT
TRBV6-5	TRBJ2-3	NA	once	CASSYRLPFTDTQYF	TGTGCCAGCAGTTACCGACTACCGTTCACAGATACGCAGTATTTT
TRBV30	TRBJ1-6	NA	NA	CAWKGDSGNSYNSPLHF	TGTGCCTGGAAAGGAGACTCAGGGAACTCCTATAATTCACCCCTCCACTTT
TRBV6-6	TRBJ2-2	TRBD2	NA	CASSYVAGGETGELFF	TGTGCCAGCAGTTACGTTGCGGGAGGCGAAACCGGGGAGCTGTTTTTT
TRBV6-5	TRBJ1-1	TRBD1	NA	CASGRDRGAEAFF	TGTGCCAGCGGGAGGGACAGGGGCGCTGAAGCTTTCTTT
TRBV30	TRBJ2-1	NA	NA	CAWSVSGYNEQFF	TGTGCCTGGAGTGTGTCGGGGTACAATGAGCAGTTCTTC
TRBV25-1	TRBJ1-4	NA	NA	CASSEGPGFRNEKLFF	TGTGCCAGCAGTGAAGGGCCCGGGTTCCGAAACGAAAAACTGTTTTTT
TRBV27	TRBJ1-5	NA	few	CASRASTNRYNQPQHF	TGTGCCTCCAGGGCCAGCACTAACCGATACAATCAGCCCCAGCATTTT
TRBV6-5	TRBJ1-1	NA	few	CASSPLRGWNTEAFF	TGTGCCAGCAGTCCGCTTCGGGGGTGGAACACTGAAGCTTTCTTT
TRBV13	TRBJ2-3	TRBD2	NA	CASSLIGLAGDTQYF	TGTGCCAGCAGCTTGATAGGTCTAGCGGGAGATACGCAGTATTTT
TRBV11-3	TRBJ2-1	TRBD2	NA	CASSLTTSGRGREQFF	TGTGCCAGCAGCTTAACTACTAGCGGGCGTGGACGAGAGCAGTTCTTC
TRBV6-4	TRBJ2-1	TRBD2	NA	CASPWTSGSGNEQFF	TGTGCCAGCCCCTGGACTAGCGGGAGTGGCAATGAGCAGTTCTTC
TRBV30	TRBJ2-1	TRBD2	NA	CAWTNWRGIYNEQFF	TGTGCCTGGACCAACTGGCGGGGGATCTACAATGAGCAGTTCTTC
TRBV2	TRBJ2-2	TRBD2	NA	CASSGAREKTGELFF	TGTGCCAGCAGTGGGGCGCGGGAGAAGACCGGGGAGCTGTTTTTT
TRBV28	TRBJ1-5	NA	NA	CASSEMRLRNQPQHF	TGTGCCAGCAGTGAAATGCGGCTACGTAATCAGCCCCAGCATTTT
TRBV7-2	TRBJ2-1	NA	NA	CASSLRVNNEQFF	TGTGCCAGCAGCTTAAGGGTAAACAATGAGCAGTTCTTC
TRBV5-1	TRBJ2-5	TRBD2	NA	CASSVSGTIQETQYF	TGCGCCAGCAGCGTTAGCGGGACCATCCAAGAGACCCAGTACTTC
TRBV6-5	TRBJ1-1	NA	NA	CASSYPGGNTEAFF	TGTGCCAGCAGTTACCCGGGTGGGAACACTGAAGCTTTCTTT
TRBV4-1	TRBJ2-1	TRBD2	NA	CASSQVPTSGSPYEQFF	TGCGCCAGCAGCCAAGTTCCGACTAGCGGGAGTCCGTATGAGCAGTTCTTC
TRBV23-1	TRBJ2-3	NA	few	CASSQGKDTQYF	TGCGCCAGCAGTCAAGGGAAGGATACGCAGTATTTT
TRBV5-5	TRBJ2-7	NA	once	CASSLAGGRNYEQYF	TGTGCCAGCAGCTTGGCGGGCGGGCGGAACTACGAGCAGTACTTC
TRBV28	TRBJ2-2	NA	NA	CASSGADIQGTGELFF	TGTGCCAGCAGTGGAGCGGACATCCAGGGCACCGGGGAGCTGTTTTTT
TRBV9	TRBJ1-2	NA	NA	CASSAPRARANYGYTF	TGTGCCAGCAGCGCCCCCCGGGCCCGAGCTAACTATGGCTACACCTTC
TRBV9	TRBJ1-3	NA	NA	CASSYTDGAGPGNTIYF	TGTGCCAGCAGTTACACAGACGGGGCAGGGCCAGGAAACACCATATATTTT
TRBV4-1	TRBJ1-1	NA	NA	CASSQEGTNTEAFF	TGCGCCAGCAGCCAAGAGGGGACGAACACTGAAGCTTTCTTT